This TCR beta chain was observed in a study of shared clonotypes between healthy human individuals. Study as a whole: A couple of women and three men aged 18 to 49 made up the donors.

Sequencing was performed with immunoSEQ multiplex PCR; in TCRdb, only in-frame clones are kept and a portion is missing. Altogether over 1.4 million clones are present, approximately 96% being singletons, with the ten largest covering about 1.2%. Germline loops: CDR1 MNHNS, CDR2 SASEGT. V was cut by 11 bases and J by 4 bases, with 17 bases left in between. The CDR3 sequence is 13 residues long. The TCR comes from a young man in good health. V usage is TRBV6-1 and J usage is TRBJ2-5, with D possibly TRBD1 on 5 matching bases. Input material: naive CD4+ T cells sorted from blood. Subset specified: CD45RA+ positively selected. CDR3 protein: CAASRAPGETQYF. DNA of the CDR3: TGTGCCGCCTCCAGGGCCCCGGGAGAGACCCAGTACTTC.